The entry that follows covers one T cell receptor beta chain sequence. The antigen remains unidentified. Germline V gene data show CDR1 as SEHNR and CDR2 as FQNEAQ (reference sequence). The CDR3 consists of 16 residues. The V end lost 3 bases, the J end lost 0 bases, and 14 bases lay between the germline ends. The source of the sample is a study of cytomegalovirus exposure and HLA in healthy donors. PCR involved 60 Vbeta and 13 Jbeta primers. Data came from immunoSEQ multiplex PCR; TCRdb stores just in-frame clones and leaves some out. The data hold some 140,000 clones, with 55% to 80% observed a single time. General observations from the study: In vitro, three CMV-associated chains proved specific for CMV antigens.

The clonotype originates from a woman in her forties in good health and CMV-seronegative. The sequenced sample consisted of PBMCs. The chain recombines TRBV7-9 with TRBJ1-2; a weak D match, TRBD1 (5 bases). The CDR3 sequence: CASSLVGNRPNYGYTF. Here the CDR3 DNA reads TGTGCCAGCAGCTTGGTTGGGAACAGGCCTAACTATGGCTACACCTTC.